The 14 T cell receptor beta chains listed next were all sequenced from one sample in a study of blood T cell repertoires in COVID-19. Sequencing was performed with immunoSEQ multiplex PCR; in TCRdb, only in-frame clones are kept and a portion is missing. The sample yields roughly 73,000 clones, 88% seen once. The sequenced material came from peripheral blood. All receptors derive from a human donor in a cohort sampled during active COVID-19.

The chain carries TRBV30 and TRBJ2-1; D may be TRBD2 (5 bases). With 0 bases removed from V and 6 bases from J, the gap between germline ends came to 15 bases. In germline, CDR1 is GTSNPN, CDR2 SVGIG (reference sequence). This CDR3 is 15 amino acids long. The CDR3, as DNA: TGTGCCTGGAGTGTAGAGGTCCTAGCAGGCAATGAGCAGTTCTTC. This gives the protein CAWSVEVLAGNEQFF.

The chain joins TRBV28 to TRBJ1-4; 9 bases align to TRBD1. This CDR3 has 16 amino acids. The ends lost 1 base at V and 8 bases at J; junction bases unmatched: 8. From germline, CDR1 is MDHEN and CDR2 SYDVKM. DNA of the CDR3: TGTGCCAGCAGTTTATTAGATGGGACAGGGAACGAAAAACTGTTTTTT. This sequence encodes CASSLLDGTGNEKLFF.

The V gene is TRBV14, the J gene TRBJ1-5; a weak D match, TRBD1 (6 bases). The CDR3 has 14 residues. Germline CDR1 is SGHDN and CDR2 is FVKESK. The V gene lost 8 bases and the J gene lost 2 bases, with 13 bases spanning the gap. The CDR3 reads CASEGGSRNQPQHF. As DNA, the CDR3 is TGTGCCAGCGAGGGGGGGAGTCGCAATCAGCCCCAGCATTTT.

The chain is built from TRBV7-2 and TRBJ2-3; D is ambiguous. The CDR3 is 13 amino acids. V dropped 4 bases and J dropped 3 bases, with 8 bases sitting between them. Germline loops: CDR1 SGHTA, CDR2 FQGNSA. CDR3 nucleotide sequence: TGTGCCAGCAGCTCCCCCGGGACAGATACGCAGTATTTT. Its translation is CASSSPGTDTQYF.

Here the CDR3 reads CASGGSSYNEQFF. The DNA for the CDR3 is TGTGCCAGTGGAGGGAGCTCCTACAATGAGCAGTTCTTC. V and J are TRBV2 and TRBJ2-1; perhaps TRBD2 as D (6 bases). Trimming removed 9 bases at V and 0 bases at J, with 9 bases between. The CDR3 runs 13 residues. CDR1 is SNHLY and CDR2 is FYNNEI in the germline V gene.

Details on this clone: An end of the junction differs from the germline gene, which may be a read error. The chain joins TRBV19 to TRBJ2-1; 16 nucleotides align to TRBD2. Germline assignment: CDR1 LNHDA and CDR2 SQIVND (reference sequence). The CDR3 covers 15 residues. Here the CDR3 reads CASSVPGLAGGRVLF. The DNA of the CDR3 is TGTGCCAGTAGTGTCCCGGGACTAGCGGGAGGGAGGGTGCTCTTC.

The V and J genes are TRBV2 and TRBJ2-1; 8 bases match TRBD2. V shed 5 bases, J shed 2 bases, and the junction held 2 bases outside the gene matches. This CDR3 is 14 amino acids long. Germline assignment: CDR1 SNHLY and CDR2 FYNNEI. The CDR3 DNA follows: TGTGCCAGCAGTAGGGGACTAGCCTACAATGAGCAGTTCTTC. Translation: CASSRGLAYNEQFF.

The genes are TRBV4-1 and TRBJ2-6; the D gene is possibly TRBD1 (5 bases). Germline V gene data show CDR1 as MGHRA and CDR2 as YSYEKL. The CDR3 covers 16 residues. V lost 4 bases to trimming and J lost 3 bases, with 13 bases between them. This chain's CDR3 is CASSPQGNGGANVLTF. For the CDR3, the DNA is TGCGCCAGCAGCCCCCAGGGTAACGGTGGGGCCAACGTCCTGACTTTC.

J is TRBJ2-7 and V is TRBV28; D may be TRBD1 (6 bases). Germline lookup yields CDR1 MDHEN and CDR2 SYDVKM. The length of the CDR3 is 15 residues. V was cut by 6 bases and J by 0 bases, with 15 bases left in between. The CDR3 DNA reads TGTGCCAGCAGCCTGGGACAACCTTACTCCTACGAGCAGTACTTC. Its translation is CASSLGQPYSYEQYF.

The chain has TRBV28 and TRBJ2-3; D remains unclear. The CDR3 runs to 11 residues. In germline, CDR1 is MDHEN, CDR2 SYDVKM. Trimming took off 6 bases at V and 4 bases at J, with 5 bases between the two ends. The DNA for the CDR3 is TGTGCCAGCAGCCGGGCAGATACGCAGTATTTT. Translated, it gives CASSRADTQYF.

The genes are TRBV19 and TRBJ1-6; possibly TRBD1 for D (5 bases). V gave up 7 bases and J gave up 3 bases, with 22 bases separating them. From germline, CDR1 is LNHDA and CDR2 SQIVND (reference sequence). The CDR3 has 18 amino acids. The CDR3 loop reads CASMAGGPGGNYNSPLHF. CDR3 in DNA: TGTGCCAGTATGGCTGGCGGCCCGGGGGGGAACTATAATTCACCCCTCCACTTT.

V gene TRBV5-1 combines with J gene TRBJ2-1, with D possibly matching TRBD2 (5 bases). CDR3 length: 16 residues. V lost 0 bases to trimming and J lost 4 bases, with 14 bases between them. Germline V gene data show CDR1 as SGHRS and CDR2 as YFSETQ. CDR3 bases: TGCGCCAGCAGCTTGGGAAGCGGAGCTGGGTACAATGAGCAGTTCTTC. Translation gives CASSLGSGAGYNEQFF. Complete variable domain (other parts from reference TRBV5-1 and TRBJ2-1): KAGVTQTPRYLIKTRGQQVTLSCSPISGHRSVSWYQQTPGQGLQFLFEYFSETQRNKGNFPGRFSGRQFSNSRSEMNVSTLELGDSALYLCASSLGSGAGYNEQFFGPGTRLTVL.

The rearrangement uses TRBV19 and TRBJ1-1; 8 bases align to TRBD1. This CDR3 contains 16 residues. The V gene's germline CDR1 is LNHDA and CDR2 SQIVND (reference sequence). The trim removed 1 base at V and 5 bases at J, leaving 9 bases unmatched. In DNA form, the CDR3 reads TGTGCCAGTAGTATAGGCGACAGGGGCAGGGGGACTGAAGCTTTCTTT. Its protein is CASSIGDRGRGTEAFF.

The CDR3 DNA sequence: TGTGCCAGTAGACGACAGGGGAACACTGAAGCTTTCTTT. Amino acid sequence: CASRRQGNTEAFF. The chain recombines TRBV19 with TRBJ1-1, with 7 bases that match TRBD1. Germline assignment: CDR1 LNHDA and CDR2 SQIVND (reference sequence). V was pared by 6 bases and J by 1 base, with 2 bases of the junction left unmatched. This CDR3 spans 13 amino acids.